This TCR beta chain was recorded in a study of CD8 T cells in Susac syndrome (dated by TCRdb to about 2019). A note on the overall study: Repertoire sequencing was used to test whether CD8+ T cell activation and differentiation in Susac syndrome was antigen driven.

RNA was extracted with the RNeasy kit and about 0.5 to 1 ug was reverse transcribed using random hexamers. The immunoSEQ multiplex PCR assay, covering 54 Vbeta and 13 Jbeta segments, was used to amplify TCR beta CDR3 regions. To correct PCR amplification bias, a synthetic template baseline was used for both primer optimization and computational correction. On the authors' methods: Reads were annotated to V, D and J genes per IMGT and analyzed with immunoSEQ Analyzer, keeping only productive sequences. Clonality was computed as one minus Shannon entropy normalized by log2 of the number of productive unique sequences. For each patient and control, public and private clones were evaluated among the 100 most prevalent clones. Susac-specific clones were defined as absent from healthy and MS cohorts, around 970 published viral clones and other ImmuneACCESS disease sequences. TCRdb reanalyzed the raw reads on its own, using fastp at Q25 for trimming and MiXCR for clone calling, and kept in-frame beta chains. Records with the same CDR3 protein are collapsed into one entry carrying the most frequent genes and DNA. These V and J calls rely on TCRdb rather than the paper's analysis. In this sample the table shows 140,000 to 150,000 distinct CDR3 sequences, approximately 95% of which occur a single time. The ten largest clones represent approximately 0.11% of the sample.

Study-wide findings and limitations: The number of individuals in the TCR sequencing and HLA analysis was acknowledged as relatively small.

Peripheral blood CD8+ and CD4+ T cells from healthy donors, Susac syndrome patients and multiple sclerosis patients were profiled by high-throughput TCR beta sequencing. Treatment-naive patients with stable or active relapsing-remitting disease fulfilling revised McDonald criteria were used as multiple sclerosis controls. CD8+ TEMRA cells were enriched by FACS, while bulk CD8+ and CD4+ T cells were purified by magnetic negative isolation. Blood was drawn into EDTA tubes, processed within 24 hours, and PBMCs were isolated by density gradient centrifugation. PBMCs destined for TCR sequencing were cryopreserved in liquid nitrogen and later thawed in a 37 °C water bath. Purity of sorted or isolated CD4+, CD8+ and CD8+ TEMRA cells was at least 90%. Looking up the germline V gene (reference sequence) yields CDR1 LGHDT and CDR2 YNNKEL. Spanning cysteine to phenylalanine, the CDR3 consists of 15 amino acids. The retained sequence is limited to the CDR3, 45 bases, with the frame set at the first base. The V and J ends are trimmed by 1 base and 1 base, leaving 9 bases between them.

Details on this clonotype: Its specific antigen is unknown. Within one base of it there is no much larger clone, and no base qualities were kept.

Input material: CD4+ T cells from PBMCs. The source is a human donor with multiple sclerosis. The chain employs TRBV3-1 and TRBJ2-3; TRBD2 could be the D gene, as 5 bases match. The CDR3 protein: CASSQVAGRTDTQYF. The sequence in DNA is TGTGCCAGCAGCCAAGTGGCGGGCCGCACAGATACGCAGTATTTT.